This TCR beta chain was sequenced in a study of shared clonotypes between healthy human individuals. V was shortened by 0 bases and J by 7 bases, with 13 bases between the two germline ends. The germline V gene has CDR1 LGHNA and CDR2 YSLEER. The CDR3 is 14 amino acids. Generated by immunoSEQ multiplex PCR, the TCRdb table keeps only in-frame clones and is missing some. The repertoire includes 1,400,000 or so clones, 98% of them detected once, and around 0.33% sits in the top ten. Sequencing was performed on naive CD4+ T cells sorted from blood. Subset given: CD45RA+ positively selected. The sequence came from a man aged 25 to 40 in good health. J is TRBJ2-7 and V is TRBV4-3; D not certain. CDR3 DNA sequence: TGCGCCAGCAGCCAAGATCTAGTTGCAAATGAGCAGTACTTC. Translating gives CASSQDLVANEQYF.